These 17 T cell receptor beta chains share one sample of origin, sequenced in a study of cytomegalovirus exposure and HLA in healthy donors. With 60 Vbeta and 13 Jbeta primers, the PCR was carried out. The table came from immunoSEQ multiplex PCR; TCRdb's copy has only in-frame clones and leaves some out. The sample consists of about 140,000 clones, over 60% of them appearing once. Sequencing was carried out using PBMCs. The source is a woman aged 25 to 45 in good health and CMV-seronegative.

The chain recombines TRBV29-1 with TRBJ2-5, with a tentative D call TRBD2 (6 bases). V was pared by 2 bases and J by 5 bases, with 21 bases between. Germline CDR1 is SQVTM and CDR2 is ANQGSEA. The CDR3 contains 16 residues. CDR3 protein: CSVEKNLARVGETQYF. CDR3 in DNA: TGCAGCGTTGAAAAGAACCTAGCGAGAGTTGGGGAGACCCAGTACTTC.

The rearrangement joins TRBV9 to TRBJ1-3; perhaps TRBD1 as D (6 bases). Deletions cut 0 bases from V and 13 bases from J, with 26 bases between. This CDR3 region has 17 residues. Germline CDR1 reads SGDLS; CDR2 reads YYNGEE. DNA of the CDR3: TGTGCCAGCAGCGTAGGCTCATGGGGGCGAACCTTCCCCTGGATATATTTT. It translates to CASSVGSWGRTFPWIYF.

CDR3 in amino acids: CASSVARGDSPLHF. The CDR3, as DNA: TGTGCCAGCAGTGTGGCCCGCGGGGATTCACCCCTCCACTTT. The genes are TRBV9 and TRBJ1-6; D is ambiguous. V was trimmed by 5 bases and J by 8 bases, leaving 14 bases between them. From germline, CDR1 is SGDLS and CDR2 YYNGEE. The CDR3 loop spans 14 amino acids.

The chain is built from TRBV7-8 and TRBJ1-6, with 8 positions matching TRBD1. Per the germline V gene, CDR1 is SGHVS and CDR2 is FQNEAQ. The trim removed 1 base at V and 8 bases at J, leaving 4 bases unmatched. The CDR3 covers 15 residues. The CDR3 sequence: CASSLVAGGDSPLHF. The CDR3 bases are TGTGCCAGCAGCTTAGTGGCAGGGGGCGATTCACCCCTCCACTTT.

The rearrangement joins TRBV6-5 to TRBJ1-2; D is perhaps TRBD1 (6 bases). Trimming shortened V by 6 bases and J by 4 bases, and 12 bases separated the two germline ends. The CDR3 consists of 13 residues. In germline, CDR1 is MNHEY, CDR2 SVGAGI. The CDR3 region has the DNA TGTGCCAGCAGCCTTACAGGGCTCTATGGCTACACCTTC. It yields the protein CASSLTGLYGYTF.

The V and J genes are TRBV15 and TRBJ1-2; possibly TRBD1 for D (5 bases). From germline, CDR1 is LNHNV and CDR2 YYDKDF (reference sequence). V was trimmed by 0 bases and J by 9 bases, leaving 11 bases between them. There are 13 residues in the CDR3. CDR3 nucleotides: TGTGCCACCAGCAGAGATCGGCAGGGAAGCTACACCTTC. Its protein product is CATSRDRQGSYTF.

CDR3 loop: CAIRSGGVYNEQFF. For the CDR3, the DNA is TGTGCCATTCGAAGCGGGGGGGTTTACAATGAGCAGTTCTTC. The J gene is TRBJ2-1, the V gene TRBV6-1; 10 bases are a match to TRBD2. J gave up 4 bases and V 10 bases, and 7 bases lay outside the gene matches. The CDR3 is 14 residues long. Germline V CDR1 and CDR2: MNHNS, SASEGT.

V gene TRBV29-1 combines with J gene TRBJ2-7; the D gene is possibly TRBD1 (5 bases). The germline gives CDR1 SQVTM, CDR2 ANQGSEA. CDR3 size: 11 residues. Trimming pared 5 bases from V and 3 bases from J, leaving 8 bases between. This CDR3 reads CSVTGDYEQYF. The CDR3 nucleotides are TGCAGCGTTACAGGTGACTACGAGCAGTACTTC.

The CDR3 reads CASGLAGTGDSPLHF. As DNA, the CDR3 is TGTGCTAGTGGTTTGGCCGGGACAGGGGATTCACCCCTCCACTTT. The rearrangement uses TRBV12-5 and TRBJ1-6, with TRBD1 identical over 10 bases. V trimming: 1 base; J trimming: 8 bases; junction bases outside the gene matches: 2. Germline V gives CDR1 LGHNT, CDR2 FRNRAP. The CDR3 covers 15 residues.

This clone was detected only a few times. This chain links TRBV2 with TRBJ2-2; TRBD2 is a possible D gene (6 bases). Germline-derived CDR1 and CDR2 are SNHLY and FYNNEI. This CDR3 region has 15 residues. V was cut by 6 bases and J by 5 bases, with 16 bases left in between. The CDR3 DNA reads as TGTGCCAGCAGGTATACGGGACTTTTAACCGGGGAGCTGTTTTTT. It yields the protein CASRYTGLLTGELFF.

The genes are TRBV2 and TRBJ2-2, with TRBD2 matching over 15 bases. CDR3 length: 16 residues. V shed 6 bases, J shed 4 bases, and the junction held 3 bases outside the gene matches. The germline V gene has CDR1 SNHLY and CDR2 FYNNEI. The CDR3 sequence is CASRGLAGGFTGELFF. The DNA of the CDR3 is TGTGCCAGCAGAGGACTAGCGGGGGGGTTCACCGGGGAGCTGTTTTTT.

The rearrangement links TRBV7-2 to TRBJ2-3; 9 positions agree with TRBD2. Germline V gene data show CDR1 as SGHTA and CDR2 as FQGNSA. V gave up 4 bases and J gave up 0 bases; unmatched junction bases: 5. The CDR3 is made up of 16 amino acids. CDR3 nucleotides: TGTGCCAGCAGCTCCTTAGCGGGGGCTAGCACAGATACGCAGTATTTT. Translating it yields CASSSLAGASTDTQYF.

The rearrangement uses TRBV12-5 and TRBJ1-2; TRBD1 agrees at 8 bases. Germline V lookup: CDR1 LGHNT, CDR2 FRNRAP. The CDR3 is 17 residues long. V dropped 2 bases and J dropped 5; count of bases not matched to a gene: 13. CDR3 DNA sequence: TGTGCTAGTGGTTTGACAAGAGGGACAGGTTCGCGTTATGGCTACACCTTC. Protein product: CASGLTRGTGSRYGYTF.

V gene TRBV27 combines with J gene TRBJ1-6; D gene uncertain. Trimming removed 5 bases from V and 0 bases from J, with 11 bases in between. The CDR3 covers 16 residues. CDR1 is MNHEY, CDR2 SMNVEV, per germline (reference sequence). The CDR3 sequence is CASSNGVSSYNSPLHF. The CDR3 nucleotides read TGTGCCAGCAGTAACGGGGTCAGCTCCTATAATTCACCCCTCCACTTT.

The V gene is TRBV7-3, the J gene TRBJ2-7; 10 positions match TRBD1. The CDR3 length is 14 residues. The germline V gene encodes CDR1 SGHTA and CDR2 FQGTGA. V lost 5 bases to trimming and J lost 5 bases; unmatched junction nucleotides: 6. The CDR3 reads CASSPGQGRDEQYF. The DNA of the CDR3 is TGTGCCAGCAGCCCGGGACAGGGGAGGGACGAGCAGTACTTC.

The V gene is TRBV7-2, the J gene TRBJ2-7; D is undetermined. Germline V gives CDR1 SGHTA, CDR2 FQGNSA. Trimming took 1 base from V and 1 from J, leaving 5 bases between them. There are 13 residues in the CDR3. CDR3 bases: TGTGCCAGCAGCTTAGTACATTCCTACGAGCAGTACTTC. This gives the protein CASSLVHSYEQYF.

The rearrangement joins TRBV5-6 to TRBJ1-4, with 8 bases fitting TRBD1. The trim removed 4 bases at V and 2 bases at J, leaving 4 bases unmatched. The CDR3 consists of 15 residues. Germline V gene sequence: CDR1 SGHDT, CDR2 YYEEEE. The CDR3 spells CASSRTGYTNEKLFF. The CDR3 bases are TGTGCCAGCAGCCGGACAGGGTATACTAATGAAAAACTGTTTTTT.